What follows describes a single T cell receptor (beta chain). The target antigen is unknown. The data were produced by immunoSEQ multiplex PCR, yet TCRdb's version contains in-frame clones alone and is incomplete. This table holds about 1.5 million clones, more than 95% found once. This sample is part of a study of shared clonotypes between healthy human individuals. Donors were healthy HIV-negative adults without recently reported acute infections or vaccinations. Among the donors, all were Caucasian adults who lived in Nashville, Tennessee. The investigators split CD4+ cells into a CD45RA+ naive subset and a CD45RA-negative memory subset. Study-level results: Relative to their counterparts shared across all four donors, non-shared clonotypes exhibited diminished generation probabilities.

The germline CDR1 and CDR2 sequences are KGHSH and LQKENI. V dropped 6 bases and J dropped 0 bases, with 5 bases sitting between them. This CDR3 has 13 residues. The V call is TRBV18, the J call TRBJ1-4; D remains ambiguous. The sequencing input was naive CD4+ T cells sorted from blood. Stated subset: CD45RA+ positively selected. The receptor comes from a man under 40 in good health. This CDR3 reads CASSTATNEKLFF. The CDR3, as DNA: TGTGCCAGCTCGACCGCAACTAATGAAAAACTGTTTTTT.